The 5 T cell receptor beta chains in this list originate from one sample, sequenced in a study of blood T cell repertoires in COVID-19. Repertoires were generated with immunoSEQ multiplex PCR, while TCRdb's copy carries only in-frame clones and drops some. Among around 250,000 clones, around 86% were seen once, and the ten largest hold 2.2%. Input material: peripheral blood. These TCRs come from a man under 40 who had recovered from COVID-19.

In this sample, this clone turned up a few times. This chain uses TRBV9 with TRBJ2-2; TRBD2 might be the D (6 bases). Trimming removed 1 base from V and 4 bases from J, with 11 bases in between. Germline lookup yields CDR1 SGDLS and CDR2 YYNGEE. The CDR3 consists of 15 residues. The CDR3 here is CASSVTGEPTGELFF. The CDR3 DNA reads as TGTGCCAGCAGCGTAACGGGGGAGCCCACCGGGGAGCTGTTTTTT.

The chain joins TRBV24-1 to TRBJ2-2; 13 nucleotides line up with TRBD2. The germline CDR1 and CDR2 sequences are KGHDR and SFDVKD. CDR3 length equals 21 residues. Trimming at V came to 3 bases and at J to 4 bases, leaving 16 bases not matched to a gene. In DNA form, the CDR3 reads TGTGCCACCAGTGATCCCGGGACTAGCGGGGTCAACCCTTTACCCACCGGGGAGCTGTTTTTT. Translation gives CATSDPGTSGVNPLPTGELFF.

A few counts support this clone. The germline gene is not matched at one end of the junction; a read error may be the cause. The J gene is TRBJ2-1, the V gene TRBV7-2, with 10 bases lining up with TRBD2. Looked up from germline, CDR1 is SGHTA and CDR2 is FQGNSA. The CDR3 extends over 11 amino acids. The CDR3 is CASSVAGGRFF. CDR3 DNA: TGTGCCAGCAGCGTAGCGGGGGGAAGGTTCTTC.

Here the CDR3 reads CASSYSFGGYQETQYF. CDR3 nucleotide sequence: TGTGCCAGCAGTTACTCCTTCGGGGGGTACCAAGAGACCCAGTACTTC. The rearrangement links TRBV6-2 or TRBV6-3 to TRBJ2-5, with 7 nucleotides matching TRBD2. CDR3 length: 16 amino acids. The germline CDR1 and CDR2 sequences are MNHEY and SVGEGT. The junction had 4 bases not matched to a gene; V was cut back by 0 bases and J by 0 bases.

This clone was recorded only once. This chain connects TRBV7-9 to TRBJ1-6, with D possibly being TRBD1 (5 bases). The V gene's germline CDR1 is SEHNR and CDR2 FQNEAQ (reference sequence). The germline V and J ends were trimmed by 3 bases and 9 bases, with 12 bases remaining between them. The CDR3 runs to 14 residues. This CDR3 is CASSFDSLPSPLHF. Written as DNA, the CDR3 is TGTGCCAGCAGCTTCGACAGCCTACCTTCACCCCTCCACTTT. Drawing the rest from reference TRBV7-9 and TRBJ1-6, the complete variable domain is DTGVSQNPRHKITKRGQNVTFRCDPISEHNRLYWYRQTLGQGPEFLTYFQNEAQLEKSRLLSDRFSAERPKGSFSTLEIQRTEQGDSAMYLCASSFDSLPSPLHFGNGTRLTVT.